Shown below are 31 T cell receptor beta chains from a single sample sequenced in a study of T cell responses to AZD1222 COVID-19 vaccine. Generated by immunoSEQ multiplex PCR, the TCRdb table keeps only in-frame clones and is missing some. The sample contains over 60,000 clones, roughly 87% of which appear only once. This specimen consisted of peripheral blood, obtained on day 0 of AZD1222 vaccination. The receptors were gathered from an adult in good health.

The V and J genes are TRBV3-1 (or the pseudogene TRBV3-2) and TRBJ1-1; D gene ambiguous. V lost 4 bases and J lost 1, with 10 bases in between. CDR3 length: 14 amino acids. Germline V CDR1 and CDR2: LGHDT, YNNKEL (reference sequence). The CDR3 bases are TGTGCCAGCAGCCTTCGGGAGGCGAACACTGAAGCTTTCTTT. It is translated as CASSLREANTEAFF.

The chain joins TRBV9 to TRBJ1-3; 10 bases agree with TRBD1. This CDR3 has 16 residues. Germline trimming cut 0 bases from V and 2 bases from J; bases unmatched to any gene: 2. Germline V lookup: CDR1 SGDLS, CDR2 YYNGEE. CDR3 DNA: TGTGCCAGCAGCGTAGTTGGGACAGGGGCTGGAAACACCATATATTTT. This translates into CASSVVGTGAGNTIYF. The full variable domain, with the rest looked up from reference TRBV9 and TRBJ1-3, is DSGVTQTPKHLITATGQRVTLRCSPRSGDLSVYWYQQSLDQGLQFLIQYYNGEERAKGNILERFSAQQFPDLHSELNLSSLELGDSALYFCASSVVGTGAGNTIYFGEGSWLTVV.

This clone was counted between two and nine times. This rearrangement joins TRBV3-1 (or the pseudogene TRBV3-2) to TRBJ1-1; no clear D gene. The V gene lost 4 bases and the J gene lost 7 bases, with 16 bases spanning the gap. The CDR3 contains 14 residues. Germline-derived CDR1 and CDR2 are LGHDT and YNNKEL (reference sequence). The CDR3 nucleotides are TGTGCCAGCAGCCCCGTCCGACGGGCAAATGAAGCTTTCTTT. Amino acids: CASSPVRRANEAFF.

The chain combines TRBV5-6 with TRBJ2-3, with D perhaps TRBD1 (6 bases). Deletions cut 3 bases from V and 4 bases from J, with 9 bases between. CDR3 length equals 13 residues. Per germline, CDR1 SGHDT and CDR2 YYEEEE. The CDR3 nucleotides are TGTGCCAGCAGCTCACAGGGATCAGATACGCAGTATTTT. Amino acid sequence: CASSSQGSDTQYF.

The CDR3 nucleotides are TGTGCCAGCAGTCGACGGAGAGATAATTCACCCCTCCACTTT. Translating it yields CASSRRRDNSPLHF. This chain uses TRBV28 with TRBJ1-6; D is uncertain. CDR3 length equals 14 residues. Between the trimmed V and J ends, which lost 5 bases and 5 bases, there was a span of 10 bases. Germline V gene lookup returns CDR1 MDHEN and CDR2 SYDVKM.

This chain links TRBV11-2 with TRBJ2-1; TRBD2 agrees at 9 bases. CDR1 is SGHAT, CDR2 FQNNGV, per germline. CDR3 length: 15 residues. The ends lost 2 bases at V and 8 bases at J; junction bases unmatched: 7. CDR3 loop: CASSLQRGVGDEQFF. In DNA, the CDR3 is TGTGCCAGCAGCTTACAGCGGGGGGTCGGGGATGAGCAGTTCTTC.

The sample holds one count of this clone. The chain recombines TRBV7-2 with TRBJ2-2, with TRBD1 identical over 11 bases. This CDR3 is built from 16 residues. From germline, CDR1 is SGHTA and CDR2 FQGNSA. V shed 5 bases, J shed 0 bases, and the junction held 2 bases outside the gene matches. The CDR3 region has the DNA TGTGCCAGCAGCCGGGACAGGGGGACGAACACCGGGGAGCTGTTTTTT. It yields the protein CASSRDRGTNTGELFF.

The rearrangement uses TRBV2 and TRBJ1-1; D gene unclear. The CDR3 is 12 residues long. The ends were cut back, 5 bases at V and 11 bases at J, with 15 bases in the middle. CDR1 SNHLY and CDR2 FYNNEI come from the germline V gene. The DNA for the CDR3 is TGTGCCAGCAGTACCCCGTCCCCCAAGGCTTTCTTT. Its protein product is CASSTPSPKAFF.

The genes are TRBV6-4 and TRBJ2-1, with D unclear. V lost 2 bases and J 6 bases, leaving 8 bases between the germline ends. CDR1 and CDR2 from the germline V gene are MRHNA and SNTAGT. The CDR3 is 13 amino acids. The CDR3 is CASSDGDSNEQFF. CDR3 bases: TGTGCCAGCAGTGACGGGGATTCCAATGAGCAGTTCTTC.

V gene TRBV20-1 combines with J gene TRBJ1-1; D gene unclear. The V end lost 0 bases, the J end lost 10 bases, and 6 bases lay between the germline ends. Per the germline V gene, CDR1 is DFQATT and CDR2 is SNEGSKA (reference sequence). The CDR3 extends over 10 amino acids. CDR3 nucleotide sequence: TGCAGTGCTAGAGATAAGCGAGCTTTCTTT. This codes for CSARDKRAFF.

The chain is built from TRBV25-1 and TRBJ2-1; no clear D. The CDR3 contains 14 residues. V lost 3 bases and J lost 0, with 6 bases in between. From germline, CDR1 is MGHDK and CDR2 SYGVNS. CDR3 loop: CASSDPSSYNEQFF. CDR3 DNA: TGTGCCAGCAGTGACCCGAGCTCCTACAATGAGCAGTTCTTC. Full variable domain (remainder filled in from reference TRBV25-1 and TRBJ2-1): EADIYQTPRYLVIGTGKKITLECSQTMGHDKMYWYQQDPGMELHLIHYSYGVNSTEKGDLSSESTVSRIRTEHFPLTLESARPSHTSQYLCASSDPSSYNEQFFGPGTRLTVL.

The chain links TRBV7-3 to TRBJ2-1, with D unresolved. The CDR3 contains 18 residues. The V and J ends lost 4 bases and 0 bases respectively, with 19 bases between them. Looked up from germline, CDR1 is SGHTA and CDR2 is FQGTGA. This CDR3 is CASSSRLSVRGSYNEQFF. The CDR3 bases are TGTGCCAGCAGCTCCCGACTCTCCGTGCGCGGCTCCTACAATGAGCAGTTCTTC.

CDR3 in DNA: TGTGCCAGCAGCCAGGGAAAGGGGAACACTGAAGCTTTCTTT. This gives the protein CASSQGKGNTEAFF. V gene TRBV3-1 (or the pseudogene TRBV3-2) combines with J gene TRBJ1-1, with D unclear. V lost 3 bases and J 1 base, leaving 9 bases between the germline ends. The CDR3 sequence is 14 residues long. Looked up from germline, CDR1 is LGHDT and CDR2 is YNNKEL (reference sequence).

The table lists this clone with a count of one. In nucleotides, the CDR3 is TGTGCCATCAGTCCCTTTGAGGAGGAGGGCTACACCTTC. Translating gives CAISPFEEEGYTF. The chain couples TRBV10-3 to TRBJ1-2; D is uncertain. The germline V gene has CDR1 ENHRY and CDR2 SYGVKD. Trimming took off 5 bases at V and 8 bases at J, with 15 bases between the two ends. This CDR3 contains 13 residues.

The chain employs TRBV14 and TRBJ1-2; a weak D match, TRBD1 (5 bases). V lost 0 bases to trimming and J lost 2 bases, with 10 bases between them. Germline CDR1 reads SGHDN; CDR2 reads FVKESK. There are 15 residues in the CDR3. The CDR3 region has the DNA TGTGCCAGCAGCCAAGAGAGGGGAGAGAACTATGGCTACACCTTC. Translation: CASSQERGENYGYTF. Full variable domain (rest looked up from reference TRBV14 and TRBJ1-2): EAGVTQFPSHSVIEKGQTVTLRCDPISGHDNLYWYRRVMGKEIKFLLHFVKESKQDESGMPNNRFLAERTGGTYSTLKVQPAELEDSGVYFCASSQERGENYGYTFGSGTRLTVV.

V is TRBV7-3 and J is TRBJ1-1, with D unresolved. V was pared by 5 bases and J by 2 bases, with 21 bases between. Looked up from germline, CDR1 is SGHTA and CDR2 is FQGTGA. This CDR3 comprises 17 residues. The CDR3 sequence is CASSRNPPQSDNTEAFF. CDR3 bases: TGTGCCAGCAGCCGTAATCCCCCTCAATCCGACAACACTGAAGCTTTCTTT. The variable domain in full, completed from reference TRBV7-3 and TRBJ1-1, reads GAGVSQTPSNKVTEKGKYVELRCDPISGHTALYWYRQSLGQGPEFLIYFQGTGAADDSGLPNDRFFAVRPEGSVSTLKIQRTERGDSAVYLCASSRNPPQSDNTEAFFGQGTRLTVV.

The chain uses TRBV4-1 and TRBJ2-1, with no clear D. V was pared by 2 bases and J by 0 bases, with 11 bases between. The length of the CDR3 is 16 residues. The germline CDR1 and CDR2 sequences are MGHRA and YSYEKL. CDR3 in DNA: TGCGCCAGCAGCCAACCAACAGTGAGCTCCTACAATGAGCAGTTCTTC. The encoded protein is CASSQPTVSSYNEQFF.

This clone showed up just a few times. The rearrangement links TRBV19 to TRBJ1-1; D gene unclear. Deletions cut 5 bases from V and 6 bases from J, with 7 bases between. CDR3 length: 11 amino acids. From germline, CDR1 is LNHDA and CDR2 SQIVND (reference sequence). This CDR3 reads CASSLGPEAFF. CDR3 nucleotide sequence: TGTGCCAGTAGTCTGGGTCCTGAAGCTTTCTTT.

Only one count was recorded for this clone. The CDR3 DNA reads as TGTGCCAGCAGCTTGAGTACTAGCGGGGTGTCGTACGAGCAGTACTTC. Its translation is CASSLSTSGVSYEQYF. V and J are TRBV5-6 and TRBJ2-7, with 10 bases aligning to TRBD2. With 1 base clipped from V and 4 bases from J, the junction kept 8 bases outside the gene matches. CDR1 is SGHDT and CDR2 is YYEEEE in the germline V gene. The length of the CDR3 is 16 residues.

As DNA, the CDR3 is TGTGCCAGCAGCCCAAGAATTGGAGCAAACACCATATATTTT. Translated, it gives CASSPRIGANTIYF. This chain connects TRBV14 to TRBJ1-3; unclear D gene. V shed 4 bases and J shed 6 bases, with 13 bases lying between them. The CDR3 consists of 14 residues. The germline V gene encodes CDR1 SGHDN and CDR2 FVKESK.

The CDR3 reads CSVEDETGYRYTF. CDR3 DNA: TGCAGCGTTGAAGATGAGACGGGGTATCGCTACACCTTC. The J gene is TRBJ1-2, the V gene TRBV29-1; D unresolved. This CDR3 comprises 13 residues. The V end lost 0 bases, the J end lost 9 bases, and 14 bases lay between the germline ends. The V gene's germline CDR1 is SQVTM and CDR2 ANQGSEA.

The chain carries TRBV6-5 and TRBJ1-5; D is perhaps TRBD1 (6 bases). The germline V and J ends were trimmed by 6 bases and 1 base, with 13 bases remaining between them. This CDR3 comprises 15 residues. Per germline, CDR1 MNHEY and CDR2 SVGAGI. The CDR3 region has the DNA TGTGCCAGCAGGCCGTCAGGGGCGAGCAATCAGCCCCAGCATTTT. Its protein product is CASRPSGASNQPQHF.

The chain employs TRBV6-5 and TRBJ1-6; 9 bases line up with TRBD1. In germline, CDR1 is MNHEY, CDR2 SVGAGI. The CDR3 covers 14 residues. V was pared by 5 bases and J by 8 bases, with 4 bases of the junction left unmatched. CDR3 sequence: CASSTRDRDSPLHF. In nucleotides, the CDR3 is TGTGCCAGCAGTACCCGGGACAGGGATTCACCCCTCCACTTT.

This clone showed up just a few times. The chain is built from TRBV24-1 and TRBJ2-2; 10 bases match TRBD1. The length of the CDR3 is 16 residues. Germline CDR1 KGHDR, CDR2 SFDVKD. The V gene end was trimmed by 3 bases and the J gene end by 5 bases; junction bases not matched to a gene: 5. CDR3 nucleotide sequence: TGTGCCACCAGTGATACCTGGACAGGGGGAACCGGGGAGCTGTTTTTT. It translates to CATSDTWTGGTGELFF.

This clone is categorized as medium-sized. V is TRBV19 and J is TRBJ1-2; D gene unclear. CDR1 is LNHDA and CDR2 is SQIVND in the germline V gene (reference sequence). There are 14 residues in the CDR3. V lost 3 bases and J 8 bases, leaving 16 bases between the germline ends. The CDR3 region is CASSMKQMSLGYTF. The CDR3 DNA reads as TGTGCCAGTAGTATGAAGCAGATGTCCTTAGGCTACACCTTC.

V is TRBV14 and J is TRBJ2-2, with a weak D call TRBD1 (5 bases). The CDR3 loop spans 15 amino acids. Germline V lookup: CDR1 SGHDN, CDR2 FVKESK. With 4 bases removed from V and 6 bases from J, the gap between germline ends came to 15 bases. The CDR3 bases are TGTGCCAGCAGCCTCCAGGGTGCGGTCGCCGGGGAGCTGTTTTTT. Protein sequence: CASSLQGAVAGELFF.

The chain uses TRBV11-2 and TRBJ2-7; D is perhaps TRBD1 (5 bases). V gave up 5 bases and J gave up 2 bases, with 22 bases separating them. CDR3 length: 17 amino acids. Germline loops: CDR1 SGHAT, CDR2 FQNNGV. DNA of the CDR3: TGTGCCAGCAGCCCCTGGGTCCTGGACAATGCACCCTACGAGCAGTACTTC. This sequence encodes CASSPWVLDNAPYEQYF.

The chain joins TRBV28 to TRBJ1-2; no clear D gene. Looked up from germline, CDR1 is MDHEN and CDR2 is SYDVKM. CDR3 length: 12 residues. Trimming cost V 10 bases and J 7 bases, with 16 bases left between them. As DNA, the CDR3 is TGTGCCAACCGACAAGCCATGGGTGGCTACACCTTC. It codes for CANRQAMGGYTF.

This clone was found once. The V gene is TRBV5-4, the J gene TRBJ1-2; no clear D. In germline, CDR1 is SGHNT, CDR2 YYREEE (reference sequence). Trimming cost V 2 bases and J 1 base, with 12 bases left between them. CDR3 length equals 15 residues. The CDR3 spells CASSFPGKDNYGYTF. As DNA, the CDR3 is TGTGCCAGCAGCTTTCCGGGCAAAGATAACTATGGCTACACCTTC.

The V and J genes are TRBV3-1 (or the pseudogene TRBV3-2) and TRBJ1-1; maybe TRBD1 (5 bases). Germline V gene data show CDR1 as LGHDT and CDR2 as YNNKEL (reference sequence). Deletions cut 2 bases from V and 6 bases from J, with 13 bases between. This CDR3 has 14 amino acids. CDR3 sequence reads: CASSQQGSVAEAFF. In DNA form, the CDR3 reads TGTGCCAGCAGCCAACAGGGTTCAGTCGCTGAAGCTTTCTTT.

J is TRBJ1-1 and V is TRBV3-1 (or the pseudogene TRBV3-2); D remains unclear. CDR3 length: 15 residues. The germline V gene has CDR1 LGHDT and CDR2 YNNKEL (reference sequence). Trimming took off 1 base at V and 4 bases at J, with 13 bases between the two ends. The CDR3 bases are TGTGCCAGCAGCCAAGTGGGGTTCGCTGTCACTGAAGCTTTCTTT. This gives the protein CASSQVGFAVTEAFF.